The 14 T cell receptor beta chains below were found in one sample sequenced in a study of cytomegalovirus exposure and HLA in healthy donors (dated by TCRdb to the late 2010s). The library was obtained by the immunoSEQ multiplex PCR assay. The multiplex PCR relied on a mix of 60 forward primers for TCR Vbeta segments and 13 reverse primers for TCR Jbeta segments. TCRdb obtained this table from immuneACCESS and retained in-frame rearrangements with V and J assigned. These tables miss some clones; where compared with another copy, unresolved V genes account for less than half of the shortfall, and the remainder is unexplained. This sample's table carries more than 95,000 clones. Jointly, the top ten make up 2.5% to 3% of the sample. The material sequenced was PBMCs. These receptors were taken from a man aged 30 to 45 in good health and CMV-seronegative.

The CDR3 region is CASRTGATYEQYF. CDR3 in DNA: TGTGCCAGCAGGACAGGGGCCACCTACGAGCAGTACTTC. This chain connects TRBV7-9 to TRBJ2-7; 8 positions match TRBD1. The CDR3 sequence is 13 residues long. Trimming took 6 bases from V and 2 from J; bases not matched to a gene: 3. Germline V gene sequence: CDR1 SEHNR, CDR2 FQNEAQ (reference sequence).

The gene calls are TRBV30 and TRBJ2-7; weak D call: TRBD2 (7 bases). V lost 0 bases and J lost 4, with 13 bases in between. This CDR3 contains 14 residues. Germline V lookup: CDR1 GTSNPN, CDR2 SVGIG (reference sequence). The CDR3 protein is CAWSVGGVGYEQYF. The CDR3 nucleotides read TGTGCCTGGAGTGTAGGGGGGGTCGGATACGAGCAGTACTTC.

The rearrangement links TRBV5-4 to TRBJ2-2; 13 positions match TRBD2. CDR1 is SGHNT and CDR2 is YYREEE in the germline V gene (reference sequence). V gave up 2 bases and J gave up 6 bases; unmatched junction bases: 7. There are 17 residues in the CDR3. In nucleotides, the CDR3 is TGTGCCAGCAGCTTACTAGCGGGAGGGCCTATGCCCGGGGAGCTGTTTTTT. Protein sequence: CASSLLAGGPMPGELFF.

The chain employs TRBV27 and TRBJ2-7, with TRBD2 as a possible D gene (7 bases). CDR1 MNHEY and CDR2 SMNVEV come from the germline V gene (reference sequence). V lost 5 bases to trimming and J lost 3 bases, with 17 bases between them. The CDR3 sequence is 15 residues long. The DNA for the CDR3 is TGTGCCAGCAGTAACCCGTGGGGAGGGGGCTACGAGCAGTACTTC. Translation: CASSNPWGGGYEQYF.

The genes are TRBV5-6 and TRBJ2-3; the match to TRBD2 covers 9 bases. This CDR3 region has 19 residues. The germline CDR1 and CDR2 sequences are SGHDT and YYEEEE. With V trimmed by 4 bases and J by 0 bases, 15 bases remained unmatched. The CDR3 sequence is CASSPLERTLAGSTDTQYF. The CDR3 coding sequence is TGTGCCAGCAGCCCTTTAGAGAGGACACTAGCGGGTAGCACAGATACGCAGTATTTT. The variable domain in full, with the rest retrieved from reference TRBV5-6 and TRBJ2-3, is DAGVTQSPTHLIKTRGQQVTLRCSPKSGHDTVSWYQQALGQGPQFIFQYYEEEERQRGNFPDRFSGHQFPNYSSELNVNALLLGDSALYLCASSPLERTLAGSTDTQYFGPGTRLTVL.

J is TRBJ1-2 and V is TRBV6-4; D gene unclear. The CDR3 runs 16 residues. V lost 0 bases and J 5 bases, leaving 16 bases between the germline ends. In germline, CDR1 is MRHNA, CDR2 SNTAGT. Here the CDR3 reads CASSDSPGEPQYGYTF. CDR3 nucleotide sequence: TGTGCCAGCAGTGACTCGCCCGGGGAGCCTCAGTATGGCTACACCTTC.

V usage is TRBV27 and J usage is TRBJ1-3; D ambiguous. The CDR3 contains 15 residues. Trimming cost V 3 bases and J 3 bases, with 12 bases left between them. Per the germline V gene, CDR1 is MNHEY and CDR2 is SMNVEV (reference sequence). The CDR3 nucleotides read TGTGCCAGCAGTTTTTCATCGGGTAATGGAAACACCATATATTTT. It translates to CASSFSSGNGNTIYF.

The chain is built from TRBV28 and TRBJ1-1; 8 bases line up with TRBD1. With V trimmed by 3 bases and J by 5 bases, 8 bases remained unmatched. This CDR3 has 15 residues. Germline V gene lookup returns CDR1 MDHEN and CDR2 SYDVKM. The CDR3 here is CASSFWDRRPTEAFF. The DNA of the CDR3 is TGTGCCAGCAGTTTTTGGGACAGGAGACCTACTGAAGCTTTCTTT. The full variable domain, in which reference TRBV28 and TRBJ1-1 provide the parts outside the CDR3, is DVKVTQSSRYLVKRTGEKVFLECVQDMDHENMFWYRQDPGLGLRLIYFSYDVKMKEKGDIPEGYSVSREKKERFSLILESASTNQTSMYLCASSFWDRRPTEAFFGQGTRLTVV.

The chain has TRBV2 and TRBJ2-1; D might be TRBD2 (6 bases). V dropped 4 bases and J dropped 11 bases, with 12 bases sitting between them. Germline V lookup: CDR1 SNHLY, CDR2 FYNNEI. This CDR3 is 12 amino acids long. The CDR3 bases are TGTGCCAGCAGTGGGGACGCGGGGAAGCAGTTCTTC. Translating it yields CASSGDAGKQFF.

V and J are TRBV28 and TRBJ2-5; D possibly corresponds to TRBD2 (6 bases). This CDR3 region has 17 residues. V was clipped by 5 bases and J by 5 bases, with 24 bases between them. CDR1 and CDR2 from the germline V gene are MDHEN and SYDVKM. CDR3 sequence (DNA): TGTGCCAGCAGTCCCACCGGGCGGGGAAAGTTAGCGGAGACCCAGTACTTC. Its translation: CASSPTGRGKLAETQYF.

This chain joins TRBV28 and TRBJ1-5; 7 bases align to TRBD1. Trimming took 5 bases from V and 5 from J; bases not matched to a gene: 6. The CDR3 consists of 14 residues. The germline CDR1 and CDR2 sequences are MDHEN and SYDVKM. CDR3 in DNA: TGTGCCAGCAGTAGCGGACAGGACTATCAGCCCCAGCATTTT. Protein: CASSSGQDYQPQHF. Together with reference TRBV28 and TRBJ1-5, the CDR3 gives the full variable domain: DVKVTQSSRYLVKRTGEKVFLECVQDMDHENMFWYRQDPGLGLRLIYFSYDVKMKEKGDIPEGYSVSREKKERFSLILESASTNQTSMYLCASSSGQDYQPQHFGDGTRLSIL.

In DNA, the CDR3 is TGTGCCAGCAGCCCACTAGCGGGCGACACCGGGGAGCTGTTTTTT. Translating gives CASSPLAGDTGELFF. This sequence joins TRBV7-9 and TRBJ2-2; 9 nucleotides agree with TRBD2. V gave up 5 bases and J gave up 3 bases; unmatched junction bases: 4. CDR1 is SEHNR, CDR2 FQNEAQ, per germline (reference sequence). The CDR3 is 15 residues long.

The gene calls are TRBV5-1 and TRBJ2-1, with 7 bases lining up with TRBD2. The CDR3 length is 15 residues. Trimming at V came to 2 bases and at J to 3 bases, leaving 5 bases not matched to a gene. Looked up from germline, CDR1 is SGHRS and CDR2 is YFSETQ. This CDR3 reads CASSLAGLDYNEQFF. For the CDR3, the DNA is TGCGCCAGCAGCTTAGCCGGACTAGACTACAATGAGCAGTTCTTC.

CDR3 sequence (DNA): TGTGCCAGTAGTATACTAGCGGGAGGGGGCTCCTACAATGAGCAGTTCTTC. This gives the protein CASSILAGGGSYNEQFF. J is TRBJ2-1 and V is TRBV19; 12 positions match TRBD2. Looked up from germline, CDR1 is LNHDA and CDR2 is SQIVND (reference sequence). J gave up 0 bases and V 2 bases, and 2 bases lay outside the gene matches. This CDR3 region has 17 residues.